This T cell receptor beta chain appears in the sequencing data of a study of blood T cell repertoires in COVID-19. Seattle patients were enrolled during active infection and followed longitudinally. This clone was seen more than once but under ten times. Per germline, CDR1 SGDLS and CDR2 YYNGEE. The V and J ends lost 3 bases and 2 bases respectively, with 15 bases between them. The CDR3 extends over 16 amino acids. The protocol was immunoSEQ multiplex PCR, while the TCRdb copy is restricted to in-frame clones and leaves out a portion. The data contain more than 200,000 clones, around nine tenths of them singletons.

Sequencing was done on a sample of peripheral blood. V is TRBV9 and J is TRBJ2-1; possible D gene TRBD2, 6 bases. This clonotype originated in a woman aged 55-69 years with COVID-19, enrolled during active disease. This chain's CDR3 is CASSASGTPAYNEQFF. CDR3 coding DNA: TGTGCCAGCAGCGCCTCCGGGACTCCAGCCTACAATGAGCAGTTCTTC.